This TCR beta chain is from a study of OX40 agonist ivuxolimab in advanced cancers. TCRdb's copy holds only in-frame clones and misses some; the assay was immunoSEQ multiplex PCR. Of tens of thousands of clones in the sample, over 85% were seen once. General study results and limits: Among patients with partial responses at 0.1-3.0 mg/kg, clonal expansion was among the lowest. Both CD4+ and CD8+ T cell populations in blood had undergone clonal expansion by week 6 at 0.1 to 3.0 mg/kg.

To note about this clone: The antigen is unknown.

The V end was cut by 0 bases, the J end by 0 bases, with 6 bases between. The CDR3 length is 15 residues. Germline V lookup: CDR1 LGHNA, CDR2 YSLEER. Sequenced here: CD4+ or CD8+ T cells sorted from blood, sampled in a trial of the OX40 agonist ivuxolimab. This TCR derives from an adult with an advanced solid tumor such as melanoma, head and neck, liver or kidney cancer. The chain uses TRBV4-3 and TRBJ2-1; weak D call: TRBD1 (6 bases). This CDR3 is CASSQETGSYNEQFF. Written as DNA, the CDR3 is TGCGCCAGCAGCCAAGAGACAGGCTCCTACAATGAGCAGTTCTTC.